This TCR beta chain was sequenced in a study of beta chain features in type 1 diabetes. Study-wide points: In all four CD4+ subsets, TCRB CDR3 length was significantly, moderately reduced in type 1 diabetes. No resolution was reached here on whether HLA type influences TCRB rearrangement.

Of the isolated RNA, all was reverse transcribed, and so the sequenced material was expressed TCRB transcripts. Data came from immunoSEQ multiplex PCR; TCRdb stores just in-frame clones and leaves some out. The sample holds hundreds of thousands of clones, over 10% seen once. Germline loops: CDR1 LNHDA, CDR2 SQIVND (reference sequence). The CDR3 is made up of 15 amino acids. J was trimmed by 3 bases and V by 7 bases; bases with no gene match: 6. This clone occurred a few times. The antigen remains unidentified. This clonotype was obtained from a woman aged 18 to 35 with type 1 diabetes. Sequencing was done on a sample of naive CD4+ T cells from blood. The chain joins TRBV19 to TRBJ2-2, with 9 bases aligning to TRBD1. CDR3 DNA: TGTGCCAGTACCCGGACAGGGGTGGACACCGGGGAGCTGTTTTTT. Translation: CASTRTGVDTGELFF.